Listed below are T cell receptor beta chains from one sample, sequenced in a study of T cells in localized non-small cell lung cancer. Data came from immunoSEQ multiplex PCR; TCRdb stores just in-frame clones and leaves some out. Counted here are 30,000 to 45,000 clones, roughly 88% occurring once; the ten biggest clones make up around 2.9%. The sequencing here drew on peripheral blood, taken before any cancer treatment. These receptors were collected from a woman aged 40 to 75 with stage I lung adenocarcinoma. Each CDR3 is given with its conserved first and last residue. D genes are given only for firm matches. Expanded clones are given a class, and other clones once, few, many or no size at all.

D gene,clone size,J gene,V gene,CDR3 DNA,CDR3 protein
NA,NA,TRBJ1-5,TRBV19,TGTGCCAGTAGTATATATGGGACGGGGGATCAGCCCCAGCATTTT,CASSIYGTGDQPQHF
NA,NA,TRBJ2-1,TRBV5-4,TGTGCCAGCAGCTCGGCAGACCACAGGGAACAGTTCTTC,CASSSADHREQFF
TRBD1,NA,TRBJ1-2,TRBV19,TGTGCCAGTAGTCGTCGGGACAGCTTTAACTATGGCTACACCTTC,CASSRRDSFNYGYTF
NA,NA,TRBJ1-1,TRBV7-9,TGTGCCAGCACCACGAGAGGGTACAGCACTGAAGCTTTCTTT,CASTTRGYSTEAFF
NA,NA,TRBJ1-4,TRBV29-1,TGCAGCGTTGAAATTGCCCCCGGTGAAAAACTGTTTTTT,CSVEIAPGEKLFF
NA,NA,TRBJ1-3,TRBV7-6,TGTGCCAGCAGCTTGGGACCGAGCTCTGGAAACACCATATATTTT,CASSLGPSSGNTIYF
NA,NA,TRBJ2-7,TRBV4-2,TGTGCCAGCAGCCAAGAAAATATCCGCGAGCAGTACTTC,CASSQENIREQYF
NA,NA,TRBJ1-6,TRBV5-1,TGCGCCAGCAGCTTGGTGGGGAATTCACCCCTCCACTTT,CASSLVGNSPLHF
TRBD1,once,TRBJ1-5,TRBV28,TGTGCCAGCAGTCTAACCTACTCGGGACAGCTTCATAATCAGCCCCAGCATTTT,CASSLTYSGQLHNQPQHF
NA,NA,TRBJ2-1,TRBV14,TGTGCCAGCAGCCAAGGTCTCATATTCAATGAGCAGTTCTTC,CASSQGLIFNEQFF
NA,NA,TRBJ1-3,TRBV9,TGTGCCAGCAGCGCAAACAGGGAATCTGGAAACACCATATATTTT,CASSANRESGNTIYF
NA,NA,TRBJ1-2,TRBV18,TGTGCCAGCTCACCCCAGGACAGTTTCAACTATGGCTACACCTTC,CASSPQDSFNYGYTF
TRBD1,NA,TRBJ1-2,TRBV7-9,TGTGCCAGCAGCCTAGGGGACAGAGGCTATGGCTACACCTTC,CASSLGDRGYGYTF
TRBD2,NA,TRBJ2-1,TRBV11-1,TGTGCCAGCAGCTTAGGGACTAGCTCCTACAATGAGCAGTTCTTC,CASSLGTSSYNEQFF
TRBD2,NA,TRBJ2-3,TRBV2,TGTGCCAGCAGGGCTCTAGCGGGATTCACAGATACGCAGTATTTT,CASRALAGFTDTQYF
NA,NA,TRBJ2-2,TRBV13,TGTGCCAGCAGCTCCACCCCGGGGGCTAGCGGTAACACCGGGGAGCTGTTTTTT,CASSSTPGASGNTGELFF
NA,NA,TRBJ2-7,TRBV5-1,TGCGCCAGCAGCTTCGAGGGCTCGGACGAGCAGTACTTC,CASSFEGSDEQYF
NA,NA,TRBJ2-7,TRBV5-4,TGTGCCAGCAGCGGAGGTCTAGAAGTCCGCTACGAGCAGTACTTC,CASSGGLEVRYEQYF
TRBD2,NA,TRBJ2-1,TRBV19,TGTGCCAGTAGTATGGGACTAGCTAAGGCCAATGAGCAGTTCTTC,CASSMGLAKANEQFF
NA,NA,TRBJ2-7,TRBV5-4,TGTGCCAGCAGCCGGCAGCCTAGCGAGCAGTACTTC,CASSRQPSEQYF
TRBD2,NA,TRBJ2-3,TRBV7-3,TGTGCCAGCAGCGCGCCCAAAGGGACTAGCGGGAGAGATACGCAGTATTTT,CASSAPKGTSGRDTQYF
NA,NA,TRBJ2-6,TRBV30,TGTGCCTGGAGTGTTTCCGGTTGGGGCTCTGGGGCCAACGTCCTGACTTTC,CAWSVSGWGSGANVLTF
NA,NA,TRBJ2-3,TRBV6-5,TGTGCCAGCAGTTACTCGAGGACTCCGCCCCGAGATACGCAGTATTTT,CASSYSRTPPRDTQYF
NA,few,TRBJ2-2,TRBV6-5,TGTGCCAGCAGTTACACCCTGGGACTCAACACCGGGGAGCTGTTTTTT,CASSYTLGLNTGELFF
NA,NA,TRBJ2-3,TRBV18,TGTGCCAGCTCACGGGGTCTGGCAGATACGCAGTATTTT,CASSRGLADTQYF
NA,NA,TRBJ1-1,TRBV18,TGTGCCAGCTCACCAGGGGAGAACACTGAAGCTTTCTTT,CASSPGENTEAFF
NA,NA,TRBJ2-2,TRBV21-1,TGTGCCAGCAGCAAAGTCTCGTTGAGGACAGGAGACACCGGGGAGCTGTTTTTT,CASSKVSLRTGDTGELFF
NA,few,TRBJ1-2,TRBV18,TGTGCCAGCTCACCCTCAGAACAGGGTGGCTATGGCTACACCTTC,CASSPSEQGGYGYTF
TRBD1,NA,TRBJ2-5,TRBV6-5,TGTGCCAGCACCGTGACAGGGTCCGGAGAGACCCAGTACTTC,CASTVTGSGETQYF
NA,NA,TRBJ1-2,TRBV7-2,TGTGCCAGCAGCCGACAGCAGAATGGCTACACCTTC,CASSRQQNGYTF
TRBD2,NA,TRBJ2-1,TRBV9,TGTGCCAGCAGCGTAGTCTTAGCGGGAGCGACCTACAATGAGCAGTTCTTC,CASSVVLAGATYNEQFF
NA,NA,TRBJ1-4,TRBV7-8,TGTGCCAGCAGCTTAGACAACTCCGGTCCGGGTCAGGGGTATGAAAAACTGTTTTTT,CASSLDNSGPGQGYEKLFF
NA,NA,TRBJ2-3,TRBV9,TGTGCCAGCAGCGTAGGAAGAGGAGATACGCAGTATTTT,CASSVGRGDTQYF
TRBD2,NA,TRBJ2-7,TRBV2,TGTGCCAGCAGCGCCTGGGCAGCGGGGGCCTACGAGCAGTACTTC,CASSAWAAGAYEQYF
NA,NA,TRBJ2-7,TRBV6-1,TGTGCCAGCAGTGAGAGTGCAGGGCTCGAGCAGTACTTC,CASSESAGLEQYF
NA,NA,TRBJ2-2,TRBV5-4,TGTGCCAGCAGCCGGGTCTACGGGACCGGGGAGCTGTTTTTT,CASSRVYGTGELFF
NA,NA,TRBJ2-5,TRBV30,TGTGCCTGGGTTAGACAGGGACTCCAAGAGACCCAGTACTTC,CAWVRQGLQETQYF
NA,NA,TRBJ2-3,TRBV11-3,TGTGCCAGCGGCGAGACGGGAGCCGATACGCAGTATTTT,CASGETGADTQYF
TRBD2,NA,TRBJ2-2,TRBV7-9,TGTGCCAGCAGCTTAGGGACTGGGACTAGCGGGACCGGGGAGCTGTTTTTT,CASSLGTGTSGTGELFF
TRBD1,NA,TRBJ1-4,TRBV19,TGTGCCAGTACCAAAAGGACAGGGGGCGATGAAAAACTGTTTTTT,CASTKRTGGDEKLFF
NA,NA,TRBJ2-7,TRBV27,TGTGCCAGCAGTTTTATAACGGCGGCGGGTACCTACGAGCAGTACTTC,CASSFITAAGTYEQYF
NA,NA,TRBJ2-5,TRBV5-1,TGCGCCAGCAGCTCCAATTGGGAGACCCAGTACTTC,CASSSNWETQYF
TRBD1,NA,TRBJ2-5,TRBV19,TGTGCCAGTAGTATAAGGGGGCTACAAGAGACCCAGTACTTC,CASSIRGLQETQYF
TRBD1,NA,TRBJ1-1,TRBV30,TGTGCCTGGACCCACAAGGGGGCGCGAGACGCTGAAGCTTTCTTT,CAWTHKGARDAEAFF
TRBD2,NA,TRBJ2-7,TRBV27,TGTGCCAGCAGTTTAGGTGTGCGGCCCGGGACGGGGGGCTACGAGCAGTACTTC,CASSLGVRPGTGGYEQYF
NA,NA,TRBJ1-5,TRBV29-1,TGCAGCGCACAAATTGGGAGAAATCAGCCCCAGCATTTT,CSAQIGRNQPQHF
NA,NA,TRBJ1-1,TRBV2,TGTGCCAGCCAAGTTGGAGGGGTTAACACTGAAGCTTTCTTT,CASQVGGVNTEAFF
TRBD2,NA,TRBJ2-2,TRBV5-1,TGCGCCAGCAGCCCGAGGTCTAGCGGAAACACCGGGGAGCTGTTTTTT,CASSPRSSGNTGELFF
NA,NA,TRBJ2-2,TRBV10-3,TGTGCCATCAACCCGGGGGTTTCCACCGGGGAGCTGTTTTTT,CAINPGVSTGELFF
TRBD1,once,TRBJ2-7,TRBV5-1,TGCGCCAGCAGCTTGTGGACAGGGACGGGCGAGCAGTACTTC,CASSLWTGTGEQYF